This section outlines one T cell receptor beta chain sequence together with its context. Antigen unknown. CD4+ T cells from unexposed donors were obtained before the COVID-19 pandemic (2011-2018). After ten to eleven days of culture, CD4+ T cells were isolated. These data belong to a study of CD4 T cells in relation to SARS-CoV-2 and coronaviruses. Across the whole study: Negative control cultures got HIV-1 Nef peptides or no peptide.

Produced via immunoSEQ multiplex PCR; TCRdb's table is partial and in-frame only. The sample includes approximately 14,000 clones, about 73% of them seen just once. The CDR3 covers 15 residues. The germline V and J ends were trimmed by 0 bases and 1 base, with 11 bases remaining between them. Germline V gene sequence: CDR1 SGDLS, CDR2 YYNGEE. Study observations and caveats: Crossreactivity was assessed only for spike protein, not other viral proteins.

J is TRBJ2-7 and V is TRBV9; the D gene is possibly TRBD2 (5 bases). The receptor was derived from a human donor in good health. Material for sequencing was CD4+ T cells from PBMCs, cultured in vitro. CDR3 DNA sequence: TGTGCCAGCAGCGTAGTGGTAGGACTTTCCTACGAGCAGTACTTC. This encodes CASSVVVGLSYEQYF.